These 29 T cell receptor beta chains were all obtained from the same sample, sequenced in a study of OX40 agonist ivuxolimab in advanced cancers. Produced via immunoSEQ multiplex PCR; TCRdb's table is partial and in-frame only. Here the sample spans approximately 37,000 clones, under 85% being singletons. Sequenced material: CD4+ or CD8+ T cells sorted from blood, taken in a trial of the OX40 agonist ivuxolimab. These receptors were taken from an adult with an advanced solid tumor such as melanoma, head and neck, liver or kidney cancer.

The DNA for the CDR3 is TGTGCCAGCAGTGAAGGAACACGCAACTATGGCTACACCTTC. Amino acid sequence: CASSEGTRNYGYTF. The chain links TRBV25-1 to TRBJ1-2, with D unclear. V dropped 2 bases and J dropped 2 bases, with 9 bases sitting between them. Per germline, CDR1 MGHDK and CDR2 SYGVNS. The CDR3 has 14 residues.

This chain connects TRBV5-6 to TRBJ2-1, with TRBD1 matching over 9 bases. The CDR3 spans 12 residues. The V segment lost 3 bases and the J segment 8 bases; nucleotides outside the gene matches: 0. Germline V gene lookup returns CDR1 SGHDT and CDR2 YYEEEE. The CDR3 coding sequence is TGTGCCAGCAGCTGGACAGGGGATGAGCAGTTCTTC. Amino acids: CASSWTGDEQFF.

The gene calls are TRBV2 and TRBJ1-5; 9 bases align to TRBD1. This CDR3 has 13 amino acids. Per the germline V gene, CDR1 is SNHLY and CDR2 is FYNNEI. The ends lost 4 bases at V and 7 bases at J; junction bases unmatched: 2. This chain's CDR3 is CASSGGQGQPQHF. DNA for the CDR3: TGTGCCAGCAGTGGGGGACAGGGCCAGCCCCAGCATTTT.

J is TRBJ2-7 and V is TRBV27; perhaps TRBD1 as D (6 bases). The CDR3 is 15 residues long. Germline V gives CDR1 MNHEY, CDR2 SMNVEV (reference sequence). The V end lost 0 bases, the J end lost 0 bases, and 9 bases lay between the germline ends. CDR3 sequence (DNA): TGTGCCAGCAGTTTATCCACAGGGAGCTCCTACGAGCAGTACTTC. Translating gives CASSLSTGSSYEQYF.

This chain connects TRBV19 to TRBJ1-1; a possible D gene is TRBD1 (5 bases). The CDR3 consists of 14 residues. Trimming left V 5 bases short and J 2 bases short, with 12 bases between. Germline V gives CDR1 LNHDA, CDR2 SQIVND (reference sequence). CDR3 amino acids: CASSYRSLNTEAFF. CDR3 nucleotides: TGTGCCAGTAGTTACAGGTCACTTAACACTGAAGCTTTCTTT.

V and J are TRBV7-6 and TRBJ2-1; 11 bases fit TRBD2. CDR3 length: 15 amino acids. With V trimmed by 5 bases and J by 5 bases, 5 bases remained unmatched. Germline V gene sequence: CDR1 SGHVS, CDR2 FNYEAQ. The CDR3 here is CASSKLAGDHNEQFF. The CDR3, as DNA: TGTGCCAGCAGCAAACTAGCGGGGGACCACAATGAGCAGTTCTTC. Full variable domain (remainder filled in from reference TRBV7-6 and TRBJ2-1): GAGVSQSPRYKVTKRGQDVALRCDPISGHVSLYWYRQALGQGPEFLTYFNYEAQQDKSGLPNDRFSAERPEGSISTLTIQRTEQRDSAMYRCASSKLAGDHNEQFFGPGTRLTVL.

The chain joins TRBV2 to TRBJ2-1; D could derive from TRBD1 or TRBD2 (5 bases each). CDR1 and CDR2 from the germline V gene are SNHLY and FYNNEI. Trimming left V 11 bases short and J 0 bases short, with 14 bases between. This CDR3 has 14 amino acids. The CDR3 region has the DNA TGTGCCTTTTCCGGGACCAGCTCCTACAATGAGCAGTTCTTC. Its translation: CAFSGTSSYNEQFF.

The chain recombines TRBV27 with TRBJ1-4; D gene uncertain. This CDR3 spans 14 amino acids. Trimming took 3 bases from V and 4 from J, leaving 9 bases between them. Germline V lookup: CDR1 MNHEY, CDR2 SMNVEV (reference sequence). The CDR3 DNA reads as TGTGCCAGCAGTTTGGGCGATGATAATGAAAAACTGTTTTTT. Translation: CASSLGDDNEKLFF.

The gene calls are TRBV2 and TRBJ2-3; 12 bases are a match to TRBD2. This CDR3 has 16 amino acids. Germline lookup yields CDR1 SNHLY and CDR2 FYNNEI. The junction had 10 bases not matched to a gene; V was cut back by 8 bases and J by 4 bases. The CDR3 region is CASGASGGASADTQYF. CDR3 DNA sequence: TGTGCCAGCGGGGCTAGCGGGGGGGCCTCGGCAGATACGCAGTATTTT.

This chain uses TRBV11-2 with TRBJ2-2; 13 nucleotides match TRBD2. This CDR3 comprises 16 residues. Trimming at V came to 5 bases and at J to 4 bases, leaving 4 bases not matched to a gene. Per the germline V gene, CDR1 is SGHAT and CDR2 is FQNNGV. CDR3 nucleotide sequence: TGTGCCAGCAGCACTAGCGGGGGGGCCCGCACCGGGGAGCTGTTTTTT. Its translation is CASSTSGGARTGELFF. Full variable domain (rest looked up from reference TRBV11-2 and TRBJ2-2): EAGVAQSPRYKIIEKRQSVAFWCNPISGHATLYWYQQILGQGPKLLIQFQNNGVVDDSQLPKDRFSAERLKGVDSTLKIQPAKLEDSAVYLCASSTSGGARTGELFFGEGSRLTVL.

The J gene is TRBJ1-1, the V gene TRBV2; unclear D gene. The CDR3 is made up of 13 amino acids. The V gene's germline CDR1 is SNHLY and CDR2 FYNNEI. Trimming removed 1 base at V and 1 base at J, with 4 bases between. CDR3 protein: CASSEDGNTEAFF. CDR3 coding DNA: TGTGCCAGCAGTGAAGACGGGAACACTGAAGCTTTCTTT.

The V gene is TRBV18, the J gene TRBJ1-4, with a tentative D call TRBD1 (5 bases). Germline V CDR1 and CDR2: KGHSH, LQKENI. The length of the CDR3 is 15 residues. V lost 5 bases and J lost 0, with 10 bases in between. This chain's CDR3 is CASSIGAATNEKLFF. DNA for the CDR3: TGTGCCAGCTCAATTGGGGCCGCAACTAATGAAAAACTGTTTTTT.

This chain joins TRBV5-1 and TRBJ2-3; TRBD2 matches 7 bases. CDR1 and CDR2 from the germline V gene are SGHRS and YFSETQ. V lost 3 bases, J lost 2 bases, and 9 bases stayed unmatched. The CDR3 is made up of 16 amino acids. The CDR3 spells CASSSGGTTNTDTQYF. CDR3 sequence (DNA): TGCGCCAGCAGCTCGGGGGGTACGACGAACACAGATACGCAGTATTTT.

This chain links TRBV6-5 with TRBJ1-5, with 10 nucleotides matching TRBD1. Trimming cost V 5 bases and J 2 bases; bases outside gene matches: 3. The CDR3 is 15 residues long. Germline V gene data show CDR1 as MNHEY and CDR2 as SVGAGI. In DNA, the CDR3 is TGTGCCAGCAGTGGACAGGGGGGTCGCAATCAGCCCCAGCATTTT. Its protein product is CASSGQGGRNQPQHF.

The V and J genes are TRBV4-1 and TRBJ1-1; D is ambiguous. This CDR3 comprises 14 residues. CDR1 and CDR2 (germline): MGHRA, YSYEKL. The V and J ends lost 1 base and 1 base respectively, with 7 bases between them. CDR3 loop: CASSQGRSNTEAFF. The CDR3 DNA follows: TGCGCCAGCAGCCAAGGTAGATCGAACACTGAAGCTTTCTTT.

The chain is built from TRBV15 and TRBJ1-6, with D tentatively TRBD1 (5 bases). V dropped 5 bases and J dropped 7 bases, with 15 bases sitting between them. The germline CDR1 and CDR2 sequences are LNHNV and YYDKDF (reference sequence). This CDR3 is built from 15 residues. For the CDR3, the DNA is TGTGCCACCAGCGCCCTCGACAGAACCAATTCACCCCTCCACTTT. Translating it yields CATSALDRTNSPLHF. Based on the CDR3 plus reference TRBV15 and TRBJ1-6, the full variable domain is DAMVIQNPRYQVTQFGKPVTLSCSQTLNHNVMYWYQQKSSQAPKLLFHYYDKDFNNEADTPDNFQSRRPNTSFCFLDIRSPGLGDTAMYLCATSALDRTNSPLHFGNGTRLTVT.

The genes are TRBV15 and TRBJ2-1; TRBD1 or TRBD2 may be the D gene (5 bases each). Germline CDR1 is LNHNV and CDR2 is YYDKDF (reference sequence). V lost 1 base, J lost 6 bases, and 19 bases lay in between. This CDR3 spans 17 amino acids. In nucleotides, the CDR3 is TGTGCCACCAGCAGAGGCGGAAGCGGTCGGGGCGGCAATGAGCAGTTCTTC. Its protein is CATSRGGSGRGGNEQFF.

This chain joins TRBV4-1 and TRBJ1-2; D uncertain. V gave up 1 base and J gave up 3 bases, with 9 bases separating them. The CDR3 consists of 14 residues. Germline values: CDR1 MGHRA, CDR2 YSYEKL. In DNA, the CDR3 is TGCGCCAGCAGCCAAGTCGTCCCACACTATGGCTACACCTTC. This sequence encodes CASSQVVPHYGYTF.

This clone showed up just a few times. This chain joins TRBV2 and TRBJ1-6, with D unclear. Germline V lookup: CDR1 SNHLY, CDR2 FYNNEI. V lost 7 bases to trimming and J lost 4 bases, with 14 bases between them. This CDR3 is built from 15 residues. The CDR3 loop reads CASTHSESYNSPLHF. In DNA form, the CDR3 reads TGTGCCAGCACCCATTCGGAATCGTATAATTCACCCCTCCACTTT.

The chain joins TRBV12-5 to TRBJ1-4; D is perhaps TRBD1 (6 bases). V was cut by 5 bases and J by 8 bases, with 15 bases left in between. The germline V gene has CDR1 LGHNT and CDR2 FRNRAP. The CDR3 loop spans 14 amino acids. Written as DNA, the CDR3 is TGTGCTAGTGGTCATACAGGGTCCGGCGAAAAACTGTTTTTT. It encodes CASGHTGSGEKLFF. The variable domain in full, with the rest retrieved from reference TRBV12-5 and TRBJ1-4, is DARVTQTPRHKVTEMGQEVTMRCQPILGHNTVFWYRQTMMQGLELLAYFRNRAPLDDSGMPKDRFSAEMPDATLATLKIQPSEPRDSAVYFCASGHTGSGEKLFFGSGTQLSVL.

CDR3: CASSPRQGTGNTIYF. DNA of the CDR3: TGTGCCAGCAGCCCCCGACAGGGGACTGGAAACACCATATATTTT. This rearrangement joins TRBV9 to TRBJ1-3, with 8 positions matching TRBD1. Germline values: CDR1 SGDLS, CDR2 YYNGEE. The CDR3 covers 15 residues. V was clipped by 4 bases and J by 2 bases; unmatched bases: 5.

This clone is medium-sized within its sample. The chain has TRBV5-1 and TRBJ1-1; possible D gene TRBD1, 6 bases. The germline V gene encodes CDR1 SGHRS and CDR2 YFSETQ. The V end lost 0 bases, the J end lost 3 bases, and 6 bases lay between the germline ends. CDR3 length equals 13 residues. As DNA, the CDR3 is TGCGCCAGCAGCTTGGACAGGGACACTGAAGCTTTCTTT. Its protein product is CASSLDRDTEAFF.

V usage is TRBV7-6 and J usage is TRBJ1-3, with a possible D match to TRBD1 (6 bases). Germline V gene sequence: CDR1 SGHVS, CDR2 FNYEAQ. The V end lost 1 base, the J end lost 0 bases, and 10 bases lay between the germline ends. CDR3 size: 16 residues. CDR3 sequence (DNA): TGTGCCAGCAGCTTAGGACAGGACCTCTCTGGAAACACCATATATTTT. Translation gives CASSLGQDLSGNTIYF.

The chain couples TRBV7-6 to TRBJ2-3; D ambiguous. With 5 bases removed from V and 2 bases from J, the gap between germline ends came to 17 bases. The length of the CDR3 is 16 residues. Germline assignment: CDR1 SGHVS and CDR2 FNYEAQ. CDR3 amino acids: CASSREVVAYTDTQYF. CDR3 DNA sequence: TGTGCCAGCAGCCGAGAGGTTGTCGCTTACACAGATACGCAGTATTTT.

The chain combines TRBV30 with TRBJ2-4; D possibly corresponds to TRBD2 (5 bases). Germline-derived CDR1 and CDR2 are GTSNPN and SVGIG (reference sequence). V was shortened by 5 bases and J by 2 bases, with 16 bases between the two germline ends. This CDR3 contains 15 residues. The CDR3 region is CAWASVGESKNIQYF. The DNA for the CDR3 is TGTGCCTGGGCCTCCGTCGGGGAATCCAAAAACATTCAGTACTTC.

The rearrangement links TRBV2 to TRBJ2-5, with D hard to call. This CDR3 has 13 residues. V was shortened by 10 bases and J by 0 bases, with 12 bases between the two germline ends. Germline V gives CDR1 SNHLY, CDR2 FYNNEI. The CDR3 bases are TGTGCCACCGAAATCCGTTACCAAGAGACCCAGTACTTC. This encodes CATEIRYQETQYF.

This rearrangement joins TRBV18 to TRBJ2-4; tentatively, D is TRBD1 (5 bases). This CDR3 is 14 amino acids long. Deletions cut 6 bases from V and 0 bases from J, with 9 bases between. Germline assignment: CDR1 KGHSH and CDR2 LQKENI. In DNA form, the CDR3 reads TGTGCCAGCTCCTACGACAGAGCCAAAAACATTCAGTACTTC. Translation: CASSYDRAKNIQYF.

This chain links TRBV30 with TRBJ1-3, with TRBD1 as a possible D gene (6 bases). Germline lookup yields CDR1 GTSNPN and CDR2 SVGIG (reference sequence). With 3 bases removed from V and 0 bases from J, the gap between germline ends came to 15 bases. The CDR3 has 16 residues. This CDR3 is CAWSDRQDYSGNTIYF. DNA of the CDR3: TGTGCCTGGAGCGACCGACAGGACTACTCTGGAAACACCATATATTTT.

This clone has only a few counts. This chain uses TRBV11-3 with TRBJ2-7, with 9 nucleotides matching TRBD1. Trimming at V came to 3 bases and at J to 6 bases, leaving 9 bases not matched to a gene. Germline V lookup: CDR1 SGHNT, CDR2 YENEEA. This CDR3 is built from 15 residues. The CDR3 is CASSFAGTGMGEQYF. The CDR3 DNA sequence: TGTGCCAGCAGCTTTGCCGGGACAGGGATGGGCGAGCAGTACTTC.